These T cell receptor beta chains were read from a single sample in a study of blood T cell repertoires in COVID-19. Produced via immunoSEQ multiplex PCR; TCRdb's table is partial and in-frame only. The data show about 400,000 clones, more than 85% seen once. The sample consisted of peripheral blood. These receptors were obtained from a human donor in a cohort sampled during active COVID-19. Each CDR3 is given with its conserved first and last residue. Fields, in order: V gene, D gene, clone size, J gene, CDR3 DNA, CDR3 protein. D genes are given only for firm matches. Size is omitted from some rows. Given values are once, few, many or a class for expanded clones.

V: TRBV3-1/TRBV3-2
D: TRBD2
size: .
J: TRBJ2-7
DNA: TGTGCCAGCAGCCTTAGCGGGGGCCGCCCCGAGCAGTACTTC
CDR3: CASSLSGGRPEQYF

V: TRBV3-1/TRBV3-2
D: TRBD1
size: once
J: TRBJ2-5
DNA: TGTGCCAGCAGCCAAAACCTTTGGGGGACAGGGGGATCCTTAACATACTTC
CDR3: CASSQNLWGTGGSLTYF

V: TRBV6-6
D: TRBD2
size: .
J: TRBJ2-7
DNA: TGTGCCAGCAGTTACTCCGGGGGGTCCCCCTACGAGCAGTACTTC
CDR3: CASSYSGGSPYEQYF

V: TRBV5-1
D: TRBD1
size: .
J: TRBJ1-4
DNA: TGCGCCAGCAGCTTCCCCATAGATGACAGGGGGAATGGAGAAAAACTGTTTTTT
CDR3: CASSFPIDDRGNGEKLFF

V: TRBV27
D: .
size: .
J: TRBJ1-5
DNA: TGTGCCAGCAGTTTCGGCAGGGCGAGCAATCAGCCCCAGCATTTT
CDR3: CASSFGRASNQPQHF

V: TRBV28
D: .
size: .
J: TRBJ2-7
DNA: TGTGCCAGCAGTTTGACTAGCTACGAGCAGTACTTC
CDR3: CASSLTSYEQYF

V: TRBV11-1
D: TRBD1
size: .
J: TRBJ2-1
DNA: TGTGCCAGCAGCTTGGACAGGTTCTCCTACAATGAGCAGTTCTTC
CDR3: CASSLDRFSYNEQFF

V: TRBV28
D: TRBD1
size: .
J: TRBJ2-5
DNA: TGTGCCAACAGCGGGACAGGGGCCGCTGGACCTCAAGGGACCCAGTACTTC
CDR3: CANSGTGAAGPQGTQYF

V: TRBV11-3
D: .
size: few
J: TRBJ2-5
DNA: TGTGCCAGCAGCTTAGGAGACAGGGTGGAGGGAGAGACCCAGTACTTC
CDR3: CASSLGDRVEGETQYF

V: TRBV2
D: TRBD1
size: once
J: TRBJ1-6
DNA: TGTGCCAGCAGGAGGACAGGGGGCGGTTCACCCCTCCACTTT
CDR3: CASRRTGGGSPLHF

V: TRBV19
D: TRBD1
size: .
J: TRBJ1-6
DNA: TGTGCCAGTAGTACGCTACAGGGGGATTCACCCCTCCACTTT
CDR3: CASSTLQGDSPLHF

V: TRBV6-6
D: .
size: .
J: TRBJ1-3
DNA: TGTGCCAGCAGTCGATTCGGACGGGGCTCTGGAAACACCATATATTTT
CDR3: CASSRFGRGSGNTIYF

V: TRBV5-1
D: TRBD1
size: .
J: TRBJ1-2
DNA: TGCGCCAGCAGCTTGGAGCAGGGGGCCTATTGGTATGGCTACACCTTC
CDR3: CASSLEQGAYWYGYTF

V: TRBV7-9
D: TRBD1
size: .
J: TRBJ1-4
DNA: TGTGCCAGCAGCCCCCCGCCGGACAGGGTTGGCGAAAAACTGTTTTTT
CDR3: CASSPPPDRVGEKLFF

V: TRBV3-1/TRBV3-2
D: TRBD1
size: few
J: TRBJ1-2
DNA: TGTGCCGGCACAGGGGTAAGTGGAGAAATGGATGGCTACACCTTC
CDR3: CAGTGVSGEMDGYTF

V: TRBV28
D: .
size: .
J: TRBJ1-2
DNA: TGTGCCAGCAGTCCCCTAACGGGTTTCGGTAATGGCTACACCTTC
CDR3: CASSPLTGFGNGYTF

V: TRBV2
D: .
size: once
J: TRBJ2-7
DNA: TGTGCCAGCAGTGAAGCACGGAGCTCCTACGAGCAGTACTTC
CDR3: CASSEARSSYEQYF

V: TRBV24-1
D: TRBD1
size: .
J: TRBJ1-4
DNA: TGTGCCACCAGTGGGGACAGTGCAACTAATGAAAAACTGTTTTTT
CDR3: CATSGDSATNEKLFF

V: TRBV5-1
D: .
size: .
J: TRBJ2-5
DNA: TGCGCCAGCAGCTTCCGGGATGGAGAGACCCAGTACTTC
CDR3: CASSFRDGETQYF

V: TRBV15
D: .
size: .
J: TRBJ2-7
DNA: TGTGCCACCGGGGCATTCTACGAGCAGTACTTC
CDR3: CATGAFYEQYF

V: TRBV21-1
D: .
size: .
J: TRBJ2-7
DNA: TGTGCCAGCAGCAAAAAAACTAGCGGGAGAGGCCCTGCCTACGAGCAGTACTTC
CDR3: CASSKKTSGRGPAYEQYF

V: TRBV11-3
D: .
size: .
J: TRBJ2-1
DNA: TGTGCCAGCAGCCCCGGGGGCTCCTACAATGAGCAGTTCTTC
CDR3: CASSPGGSYNEQFF

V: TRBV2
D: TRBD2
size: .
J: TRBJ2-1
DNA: TGTGCCAGCACCCTTAGCGGGGGGTCTTACAATGAGCAGTTCTTC
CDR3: CASTLSGGSYNEQFF

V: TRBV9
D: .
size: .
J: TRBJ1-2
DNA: TGTGCCAGCAGCGTGGGAGACAGGACCCTTTATGGCTACACCTTC
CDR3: CASSVGDRTLYGYTF

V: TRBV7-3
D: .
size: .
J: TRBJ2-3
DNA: TGTGCCAGCAGCCCTGGTTTTGGCAGGGGTCCGGCAGATACGCAGTATTTT
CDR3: CASSPGFGRGPADTQYF

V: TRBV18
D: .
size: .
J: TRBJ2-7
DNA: TGTGCCAGCTCACCCTCCGGTCAGGCCCCCCACGAGCAGTACTTC
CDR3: CASSPSGQAPHEQYF

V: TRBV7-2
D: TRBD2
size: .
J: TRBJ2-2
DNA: TGTGCCAGCAGCACCCGGGACCGGGGCGGGGGGACCGGGGAGCTGTTTTTT
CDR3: CASSTRDRGGGTGELFF

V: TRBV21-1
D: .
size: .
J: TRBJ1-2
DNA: TGTGCCAGCAGCTCAGGAGGGACAGACACTTTTAACTATGGCTACACCTTC
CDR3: CASSSGGTDTFNYGYTF

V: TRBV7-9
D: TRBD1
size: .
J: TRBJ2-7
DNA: TGTGCCAGCAGCCCTACAGGGGGCTTTAGCGCAGGGGAGCAGTACTTC
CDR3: CASSPTGGFSAGEQYF

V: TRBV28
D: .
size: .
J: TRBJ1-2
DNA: TGTGCCAGCAGTCCGGACAGAGGTGGCGGCTACACCTTC
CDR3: CASSPDRGGGYTF

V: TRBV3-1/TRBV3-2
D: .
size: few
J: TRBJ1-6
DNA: TGTGCCAGCAGCCAAGAACTCAGGGGCCTTAGCTCCTATAATTCACCCCTCCACTTT
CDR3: CASSQELRGLSSYNSPLHF

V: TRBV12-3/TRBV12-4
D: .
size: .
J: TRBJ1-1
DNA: TGTGCCAGCATGGGGGCCCACACTGAAGCTTTCTTT
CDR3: CASMGAHTEAFF

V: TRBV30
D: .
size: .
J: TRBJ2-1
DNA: TGTGCCTGGAGAGAGGGAAACAATGAGCAGTTCTTC
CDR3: CAWREGNNEQFF

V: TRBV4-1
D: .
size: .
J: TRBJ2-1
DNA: TGCGCCAGCAGCCAAGATCTTCCTTTATGGGGGGGCCACAATGAGCAGTTCTTC
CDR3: CASSQDLPLWGGHNEQFF

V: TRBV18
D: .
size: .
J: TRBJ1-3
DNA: TGTGCCAGCTCACCAGAGGCACCTGGAAACACCATATATTTT
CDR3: CASSPEAPGNTIYF

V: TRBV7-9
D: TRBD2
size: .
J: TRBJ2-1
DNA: TGTGCCAGCAGCTTAGTCGGCGGGAGCTCCTACAATGAGCAGTTCTTC
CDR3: CASSLVGGSSYNEQFF

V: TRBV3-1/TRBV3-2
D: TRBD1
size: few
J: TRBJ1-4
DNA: TGTGCCACCAAGGCGAGGGGGCTAGGAAATGAAAAACTGTTTTTT
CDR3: CATKARGLGNEKLFF

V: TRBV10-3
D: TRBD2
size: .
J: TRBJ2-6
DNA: TGTGCCATCAAAGCGGGGGCCCGCTCTGGGGCCAACGTCCTGACTTTC
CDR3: CAIKAGARSGANVLTF

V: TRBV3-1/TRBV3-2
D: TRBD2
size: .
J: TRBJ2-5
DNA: TGTGCCAGCAGCCAAAGGGACTATGGTAGACGGACCCAGTACTTC
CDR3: CASSQRDYGRRTQYF

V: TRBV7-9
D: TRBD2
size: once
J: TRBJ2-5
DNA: TGTGCCAGCAGCTTAGACAGCGGGGGGACCCAGTACTTC
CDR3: CASSLDSGGTQYF

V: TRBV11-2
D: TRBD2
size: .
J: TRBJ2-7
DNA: TGTGCCAGCAGCTTAGATAGGGACTACCTTTCCTACGAGCAGTACTTC
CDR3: CASSLDRDYLSYEQYF

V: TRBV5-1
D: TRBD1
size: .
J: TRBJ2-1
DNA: TGCGCCAGCAGCTTGCGGACAGGGGACAATGAGCAGTTCTTC
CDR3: CASSLRTGDNEQFF

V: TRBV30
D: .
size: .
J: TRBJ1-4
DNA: TGTGCCTGGAGTTCTGGGCCGTATGAAAAACTGTTTTTT
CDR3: CAWSSGPYEKLFF

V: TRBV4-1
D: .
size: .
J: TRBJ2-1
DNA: TGCGCCAGCAGCCAAGTGGCGGTAAGCTCCTACAATGAGCAGTTCTTC
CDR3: CASSQVAVSSYNEQFF

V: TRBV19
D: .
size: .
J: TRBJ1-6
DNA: TGTGCCAGTAGTATTGGACAGAAAAATTCACCCCTCCACTTT
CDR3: CASSIGQKNSPLHF

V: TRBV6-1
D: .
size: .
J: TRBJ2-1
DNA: TGTGCCAGCAGTGAAGTTTGGCACGAGGAGAATGAGCAGTTCTTC
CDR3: CASSEVWHEENEQFF

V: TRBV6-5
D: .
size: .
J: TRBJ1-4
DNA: TGTGCCAGCAGTTTGACTAATGAGCGAAAACTGTTTTTT
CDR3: CASSLTNERKLFF

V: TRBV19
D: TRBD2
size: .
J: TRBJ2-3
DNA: TGTGCCAGTAAGGAGGTGATAGCGGGACCAGATACGCAGTATTTT
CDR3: CASKEVIAGPDTQYF

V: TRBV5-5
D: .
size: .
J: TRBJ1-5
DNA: TGTGCCAGCAGCCTCGGACAGTATAGCAATCAGCCCCAGCATTTT
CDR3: CASSLGQYSNQPQHF

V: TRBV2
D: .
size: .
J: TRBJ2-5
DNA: TGTGCCAGCTCACGAAACGGACAGCCGCAAGAGACCCAGTACTTC
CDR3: CASSRNGQPQETQYF

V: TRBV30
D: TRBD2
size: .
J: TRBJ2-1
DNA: TGTGCCTGGAGGGCCGGGACTAGCGGCTACAATGAGCAGTTCTTC
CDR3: CAWRAGTSGYNEQFF

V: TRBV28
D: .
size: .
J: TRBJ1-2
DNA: TGTGCCAGCAGAAAATCGGGAGGGGGCTATGGCTACACCTTC
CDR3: CASRKSGGGYGYTF

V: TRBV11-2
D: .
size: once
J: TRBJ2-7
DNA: TGTGCCAGCAGCATGGGTGGGGGGTCCTACGAGCAGTACTTC
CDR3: CASSMGGGSYEQYF

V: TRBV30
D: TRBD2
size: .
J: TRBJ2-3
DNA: TGTGCCTGGAGGGCTAGCGGGGGGCCAGATACGCAGTATTTT
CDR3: CAWRASGGPDTQYF

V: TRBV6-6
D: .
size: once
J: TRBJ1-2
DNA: TGTGCCAGCAGTGGGGAGGAGGCCTGGGGCTACACCTTC
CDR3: CASSGEEAWGYTF